This T cell receptor beta chain was identified during a study of spatial heterogeneity in lung cancer. Looking at the study overall: A consistent excess of beta-chain over alpha-chain sequences was detected.

This clonotype was observed many times. Its target is not known. For a library built for alpha chains, this beta chain is a stray read; little rests on its size. Trimming shortened V by 4 bases and J by 0 bases, and 10 bases separated the two germline ends. CDR3 length equals 14 residues. General study results and limits: Estimates put coverage of tumor T cells 5.5% to 8% for alpha and approximately 13% for beta chains. Higher tumor mutation counts went along with higher counts of expanded intratumoral alpha and beta TCRs.

MiXCR, run by TCRdb on the 5' RACE reads, gives a single entry per CDR3 protein. This table has over 8,500 distinct CDR3 sequences, under 6.5% appearing once. Time point defined: sample taken at primary tumor resection. The specimen was lung tumor tissue, collected at surgery. The chain uses TRBV12-3 or TRBV12-4 and TRBJ2-7; no reliable D call. The source of this sequence is a male donor with early-stage non-small cell lung cancer. The CDR3 loop is CASSSSLSSYEQYF. In DNA, the CDR3 is TGTGCCAGCAGTTCTTCACTGAGCTCCTACGAGCAGTACTTC.